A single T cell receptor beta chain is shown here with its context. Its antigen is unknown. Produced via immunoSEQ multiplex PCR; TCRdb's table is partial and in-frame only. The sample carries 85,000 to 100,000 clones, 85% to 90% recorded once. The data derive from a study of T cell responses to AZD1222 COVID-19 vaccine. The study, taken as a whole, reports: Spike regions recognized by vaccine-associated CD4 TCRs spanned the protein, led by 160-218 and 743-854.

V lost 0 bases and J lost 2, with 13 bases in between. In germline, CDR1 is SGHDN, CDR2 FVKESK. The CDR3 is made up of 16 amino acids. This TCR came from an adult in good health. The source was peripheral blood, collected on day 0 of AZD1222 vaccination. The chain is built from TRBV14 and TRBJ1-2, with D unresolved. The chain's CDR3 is CASSQDFRPLNYGYTF. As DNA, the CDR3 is TGTGCCAGCAGCCAAGATTTCAGACCGCTCAACTATGGCTACACCTTC.